The source of this T cell receptor (beta chain) is a study of cytotoxic CD8 clonotypes in ibrutinib-treated CLL. Study information: After median around 70 months, approximately 14 stayed in remission, around twelve progressed; responses approximately 24 partial, 2 complete. Study results and limitations: Patients had baseline clonality above age-matched healthy donors, and this clonality moved with circulating CD8+ T-cell counts. Public clonotypes were rare and shrank or held steady on treatment.

Clones were read by immunoSEQ multiplex PCR, and TCRdb kept only the in-frame ones, dropping some. Of 300,000 or so clones in the sample, 67% were seen once. Germline CDR1 MNHNS, CDR2 SASEGT. The length of the CDR3 is 13 residues. V was trimmed by 6 bases and J by 1 base, leaving 9 bases between them. This clone was recorded a few times. Antigen specificity is unknown. Frozen PBMC stocks contributed around 2 micrograms of genomic DNA to the TCR beta libraries. The material sequenced was PBMCs, taken after 36 months of ibrutinib treatment. The chain has TRBV6-1 and TRBJ1-1; D not certain. This TCR came from a human donor with chronic lymphocytic leukemia. This chain's CDR3 is CASRRLENTEAFF. CDR3 sequence (DNA): TGTGCCAGCAGAAGGCTGGAGAACACTGAAGCTTTCTTT.